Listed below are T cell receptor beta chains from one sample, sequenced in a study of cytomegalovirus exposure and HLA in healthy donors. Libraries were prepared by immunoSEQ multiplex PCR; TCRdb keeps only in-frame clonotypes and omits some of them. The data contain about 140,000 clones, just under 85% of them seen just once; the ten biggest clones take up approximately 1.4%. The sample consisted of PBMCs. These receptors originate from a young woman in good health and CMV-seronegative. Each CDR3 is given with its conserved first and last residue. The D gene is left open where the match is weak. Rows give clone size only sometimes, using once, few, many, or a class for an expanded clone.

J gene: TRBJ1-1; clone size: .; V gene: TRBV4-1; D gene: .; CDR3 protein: CASSPRTEKPEAFF; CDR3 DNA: TGCGCCAGCAGCCCTCGGACTGAGAAACCTGAAGCTTTCTTT
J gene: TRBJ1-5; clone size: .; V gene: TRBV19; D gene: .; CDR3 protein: CASSKGVNQPQHF; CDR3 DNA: TGTGCCAGTAGTAAGGGGGTCAATCAGCCCCAGCATTTT
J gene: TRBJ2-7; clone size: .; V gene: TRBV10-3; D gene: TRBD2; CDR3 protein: CASGGSRGGRYEQYF; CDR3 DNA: TGTGCCTCTGGGGGCTCCCGCGGGGGGCGCTACGAGCAGTACTTC
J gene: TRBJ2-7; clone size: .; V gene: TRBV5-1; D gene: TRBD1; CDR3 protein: CASSLVSGGFLIPEQYF; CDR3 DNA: TGCGCCAGCAGCTTGGTTTCAGGGGGTTTCCTTATTCCCGAGCAGTACTTC
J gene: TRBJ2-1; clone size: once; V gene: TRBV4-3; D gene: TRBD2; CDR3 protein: CASSQEPPSGEFYEQFF; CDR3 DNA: TGCGCCAGCAGCCAAGAACCGCCTAGCGGGGAGTTCTATGAGCAGTTCTTC
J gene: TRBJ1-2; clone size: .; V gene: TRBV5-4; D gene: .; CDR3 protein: CASSTTANYGYTF; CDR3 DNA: TGTGCCAGCAGCACGACAGCAAACTATGGCTACACCTTC
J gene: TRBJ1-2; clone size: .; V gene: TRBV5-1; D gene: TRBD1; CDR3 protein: CASSGQGGYGYTF; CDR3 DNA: TGCGCCAGCAGCGGACAGGGTGGCTATGGCTACACCTTC
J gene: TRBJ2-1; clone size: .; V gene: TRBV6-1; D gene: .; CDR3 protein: CASRSRDRHNEQFF; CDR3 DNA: TGTGCCAGCAGGAGCCGAGACAGGCACAATGAGCAGTTCTTC
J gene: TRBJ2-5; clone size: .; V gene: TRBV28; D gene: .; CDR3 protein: CASSLLSGGQETQYF; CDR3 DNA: TGTGCCAGCAGTTTATTATCCGGGGGCCAAGAGACCCAGTACTTC
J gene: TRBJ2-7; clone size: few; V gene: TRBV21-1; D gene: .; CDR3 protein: CASSYWTGCEQYF; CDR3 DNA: TGTGCCAGCAGCTACTGGACAGGGTGCGAGCAGTACTTC
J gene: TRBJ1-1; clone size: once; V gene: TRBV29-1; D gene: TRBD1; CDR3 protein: CSVRQGWGMNTEAFF; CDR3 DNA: TGCAGCGTCCGACAGGGCTGGGGGATGAACACTGAAGCTTTCTTT
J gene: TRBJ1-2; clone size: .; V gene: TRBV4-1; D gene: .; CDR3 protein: CASSQDPRTEIGYTF; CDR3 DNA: TGCGCCAGCAGCCAAGATCCCAGGACTGAGATCGGGTACACCTTC
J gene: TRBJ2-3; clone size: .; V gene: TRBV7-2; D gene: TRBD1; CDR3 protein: CASSGQGADTQYF; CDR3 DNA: TGTGCCAGCAGCGGGCAGGGGGCGGATACGCAGTATTTT
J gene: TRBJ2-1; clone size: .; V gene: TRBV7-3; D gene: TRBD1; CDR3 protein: CASSRTGNNEQFF; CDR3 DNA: TGTGCCAGCAGTCGGACAGGCAACAATGAGCAGTTCTTC
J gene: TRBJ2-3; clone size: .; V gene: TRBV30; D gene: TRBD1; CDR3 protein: CAWSGQGLPTDTQYF; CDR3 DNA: TGTGCCTGGAGCGGACAGGGTCTTCCCACAGATACGCAGTATTTT
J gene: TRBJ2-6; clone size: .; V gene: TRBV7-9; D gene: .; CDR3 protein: CASRKEGDTSGANVLTF; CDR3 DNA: TGTGCCAGCAGGAAAGAGGGGGACACCTCTGGGGCCAACGTCCTGACTTTC
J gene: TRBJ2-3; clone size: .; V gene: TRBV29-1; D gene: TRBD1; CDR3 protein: CSVEGQDRAPDTQYF; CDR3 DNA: TGCAGCGTTGAAGGTCAAGACAGGGCTCCAGATACGCAGTATTTT
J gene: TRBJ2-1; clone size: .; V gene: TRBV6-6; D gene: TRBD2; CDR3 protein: CASVPGGAAYNEQFF; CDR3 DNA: TGTGCCAGCGTCCCGGGGGGGGCTGCCTACAATGAGCAGTTCTTC
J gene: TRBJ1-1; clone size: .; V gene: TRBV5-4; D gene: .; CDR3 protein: CASSIDNMNTEAFF; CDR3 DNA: TGTGCCAGCAGCATTGACAACATGAACACTGAAGCTTTCTTT
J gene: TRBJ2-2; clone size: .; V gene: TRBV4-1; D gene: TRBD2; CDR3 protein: CASSQAQGRRGGRTGELFF; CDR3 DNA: TGCGCCAGCAGCCAAGCTCAGGGACGGCGGGGGGGCCGAACCGGGGAGCTGTTTTTT
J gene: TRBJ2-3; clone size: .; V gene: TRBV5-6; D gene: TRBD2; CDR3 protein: CASSFDVGGAIDTQYF; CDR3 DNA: TGTGCCAGCAGCTTTGATGTCGGGGGGGCCATAGATACGCAGTATTTT
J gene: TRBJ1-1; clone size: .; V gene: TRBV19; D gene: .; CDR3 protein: CASKAGLGAEAFF; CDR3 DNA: TGTGCCAGTAAGGCAGGGCTTGGCGCTGAAGCTTTCTTT
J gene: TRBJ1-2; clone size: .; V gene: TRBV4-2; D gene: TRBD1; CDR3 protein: CASSPAGQSFYGYTF; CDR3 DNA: TGTGCCAGCAGCCCCGCGGGACAGTCCTTTTATGGCTACACCTTC
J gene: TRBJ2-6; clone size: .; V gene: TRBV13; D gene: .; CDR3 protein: CASSFSLQLSSGANVLTF; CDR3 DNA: TGTGCCAGCAGCTTCTCCCTCCAACTGAGCTCTGGGGCCAACGTCCTGACTTTC
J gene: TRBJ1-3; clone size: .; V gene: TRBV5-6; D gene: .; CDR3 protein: CASSLGVSLASTIYF; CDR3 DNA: TGTGCCAGCAGCTTGGGGGTGTCCTTAGCCTCCACCATATATTTT
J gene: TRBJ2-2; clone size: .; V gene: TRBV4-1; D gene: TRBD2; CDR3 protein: CASSQSRALAGARDTGELFF; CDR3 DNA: TGCGCCAGCAGCCAGTCGAGGGCACTAGCGGGGGCCCGAGACACCGGGGAGCTGTTTTTT
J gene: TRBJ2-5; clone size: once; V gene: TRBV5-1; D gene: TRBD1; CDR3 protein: CASSLVGGGETQYF; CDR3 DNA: TGCGCCAGCAGCTTGGTAGGGGGCGGAGAGACCCAGTACTTC
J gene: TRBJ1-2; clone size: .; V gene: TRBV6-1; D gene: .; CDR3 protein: CASSEVRGYGYTF; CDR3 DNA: TGTGCCAGCAGTGAAGTTCGGGGGTATGGCTACACCTTC
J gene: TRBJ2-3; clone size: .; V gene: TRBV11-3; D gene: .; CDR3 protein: CASSLTEDTQYF; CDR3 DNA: TGTGCCAGCAGCTTGACAGAAGATACGCAGTATTTT
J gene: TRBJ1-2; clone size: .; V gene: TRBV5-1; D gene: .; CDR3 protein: CASSPGGQNYGYTF; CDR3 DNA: TGCGCCAGCAGCCCGGGGGGTCAAAACTATGGCTACACCTTC
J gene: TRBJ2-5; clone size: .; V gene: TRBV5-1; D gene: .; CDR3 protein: CASSLAVQETQYF; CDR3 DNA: TGCGCCAGCAGCTTGGCGGTTCAAGAGACCCAGTACTTC
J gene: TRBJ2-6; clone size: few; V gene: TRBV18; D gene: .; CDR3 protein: CASSPGTPSSGANVLTF; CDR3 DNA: TGTGCCAGCTCACCAGGGACACCCTCCTCTGGGGCCAACGTCCTGACTTTC
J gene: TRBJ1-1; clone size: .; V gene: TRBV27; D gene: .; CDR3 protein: CASSAGRTGEAFF; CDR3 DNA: TGTGCCAGCAGTGCCGGCCGGACGGGGGAGGCTTTCTTT
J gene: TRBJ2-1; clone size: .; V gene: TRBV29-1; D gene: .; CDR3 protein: CSASAGYNEQFF; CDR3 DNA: TGCAGCGCCTCAGCGGGTTACAATGAGCAGTTCTTC
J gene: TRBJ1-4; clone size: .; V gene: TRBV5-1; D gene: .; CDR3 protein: CASSLGQAAGNEKLFF; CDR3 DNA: TGCGCCAGCAGCTTGGGACAGGCTGCTGGTAATGAAAAACTGTTTTTT
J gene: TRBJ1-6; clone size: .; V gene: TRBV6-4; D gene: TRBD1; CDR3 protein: CASKEGQFYNSPLHF; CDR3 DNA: TGTGCCAGCAAGGAGGGACAGTTCTATAATTCACCCCTCCACTTT
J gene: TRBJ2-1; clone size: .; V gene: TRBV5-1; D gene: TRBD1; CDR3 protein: CASRRGGPYNEQFF; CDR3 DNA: TGCGCCAGCCGTCGAGGGGGCCCATACAATGAGCAGTTCTTC
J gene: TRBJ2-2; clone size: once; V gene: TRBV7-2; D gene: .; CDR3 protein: CASSSYSQPAGAGELFF; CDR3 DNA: TGTGCCAGCAGCTCTTACAGTCAGCCCGCAGGCGCCGGGGAGCTGTTTTTT
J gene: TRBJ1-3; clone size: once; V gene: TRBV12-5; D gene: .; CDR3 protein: CASQRSSPYSGNTIYF; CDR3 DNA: TGTGCTAGCCAAAGGAGCAGTCCCTACTCTGGAAACACCATATATTTT
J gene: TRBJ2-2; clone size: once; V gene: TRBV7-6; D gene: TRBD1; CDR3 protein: CASSLGTGGTEELFF; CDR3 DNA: TGTGCCAGCAGCTTAGGGACAGGGGGCACGGAGGAGCTGTTTTTT
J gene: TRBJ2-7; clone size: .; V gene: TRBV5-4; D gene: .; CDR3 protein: CASSLYRGASYEQYF; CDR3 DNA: TGTGCCAGCAGCTTATATCGGGGGGCCTCCTACGAGCAGTACTTC
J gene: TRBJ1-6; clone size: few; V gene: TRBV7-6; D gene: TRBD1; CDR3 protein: CASSSQGDSPLHF; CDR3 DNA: TGTGCCAGCAGCTCCCAGGGGGATTCACCCCTCCACTTT
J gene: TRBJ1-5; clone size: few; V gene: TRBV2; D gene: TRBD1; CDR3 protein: CASSWGQGYSNQPQHF; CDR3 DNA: TGTGCCAGCAGTTGGGGACAGGGATATAGCAATCAGCCCCAGCATTTT
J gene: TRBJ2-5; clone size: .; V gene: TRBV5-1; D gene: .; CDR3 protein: CASSAQGIQETQYF; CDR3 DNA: TGCGCCAGCAGCGCTCAGGGGATCCAAGAGACCCAGTACTTC
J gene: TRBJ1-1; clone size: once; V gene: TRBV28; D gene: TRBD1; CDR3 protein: CASSPIRRTGSNTEAFF; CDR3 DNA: TGTGCCAGCAGTCCGATAAGACGGACAGGGTCGAACACTGAAGCTTTCTTT
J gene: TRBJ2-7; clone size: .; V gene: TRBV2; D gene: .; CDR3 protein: CANTGPGHYSYEQYF; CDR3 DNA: TGTGCCAACACTGGGCCGGGACACTACTCCTACGAGCAGTACTTC
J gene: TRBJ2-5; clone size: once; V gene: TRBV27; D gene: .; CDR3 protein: CASSSNSGGETQYF; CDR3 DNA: TGTGCCAGCAGTTCCAACTCCGGGGGAGAGACCCAGTACTTC
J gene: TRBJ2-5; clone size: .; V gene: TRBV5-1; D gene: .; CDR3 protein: CASSSGVQETQYF; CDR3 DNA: TGCGCCAGCAGCTCAGGGGTCCAAGAGACCCAGTACTTC
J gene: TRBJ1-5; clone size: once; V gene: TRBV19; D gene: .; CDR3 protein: CASSRGTEYISNQPQHF; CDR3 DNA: TGTGCCAGTAGTCGGGGGACGGAGTATATTAGCAATCAGCCCCAGCATTTT
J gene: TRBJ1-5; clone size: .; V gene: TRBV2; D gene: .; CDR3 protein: CASRWAYNQPQHF; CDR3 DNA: TGTGCCAGCAGGTGGGCCTACAATCAGCCCCAGCATTTT
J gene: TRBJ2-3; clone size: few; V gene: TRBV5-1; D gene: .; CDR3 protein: CASRYSTDTQYF; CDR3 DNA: TGCGCCAGCAGATATAGCACAGATACGCAGTATTTT
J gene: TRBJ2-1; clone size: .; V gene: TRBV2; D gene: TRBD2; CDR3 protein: CASSEVGLAVHNEQFF; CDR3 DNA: TGTGCCAGCAGTGAAGTTGGGCTAGCGGTTCACAATGAGCAGTTCTTC
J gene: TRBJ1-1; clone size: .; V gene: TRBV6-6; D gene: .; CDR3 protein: CASSLTEMNTEAFF; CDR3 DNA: TGTGCCAGCAGTCTTACAGAGATGAACACTGAAGCTTTCTTT
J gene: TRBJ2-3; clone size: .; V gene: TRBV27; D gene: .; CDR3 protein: CASSPKGSWADTQYF; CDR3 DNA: TGTGCCAGCAGCCCGAAGGGGTCCTGGGCCGATACGCAGTATTTT
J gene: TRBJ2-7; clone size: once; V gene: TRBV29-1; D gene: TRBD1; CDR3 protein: CSVAYGTGYDEQYF; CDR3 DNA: TGCAGCGTTGCCTACGGGACAGGGTACGACGAGCAGTACTTC